One and the same sample provided the 24 T cell receptor beta chains below, sequenced in a study of Graves' ophthalmopathy and Graves' hyperthyroidism. From RNA, the CDR3 regions of TCR beta chains were amplified and sequenced. The first round was an RT-PCR with HTBI primers, and the second round was a multiplex PCR. Each CDR3 protein gets one entry after TCRdb re-called the multiplex PCR reads with MiXCR. The sample includes about 620,000 distinct CDR3 sequences, about 20% of them seen just once. The material sequenced was peripheral blood. These TCRs come from a woman under 30 with stable Graves' hyperthyroidism. Some clones in this sample may be carry-over from other donors' samples.

The genes are TRBV20-1 and TRBJ2-5, with a tentative D call TRBD1 (6 bases). Germline-derived CDR1 and CDR2 are DFQATT and SNEGSKA (reference sequence). This CDR3 region has 13 residues. V was clipped by 6 bases and J by 2 bases, with 13 bases between them. CDR3 coding DNA: TGCAGTGCGAGACAGGTGGGGCAAGAGACCCAGTACTTC. Its translation is CSARQVGQETQYF.

This clonotype was observed at least ten times. The V call is TRBV12-3 or TRBV12-4, the J call TRBJ2-5; possibly TRBD1 for D (6 bases). The CDR3 loop spans 13 amino acids. V lost 7 bases, J lost 5 bases, and 14 bases lay in between. In DNA form, the CDR3 reads TGTGCCAGCATGGCCAGGGGACGGGAGACCCAGTACTTC. This translates into CASMARGRETQYF.

This clonotype turned up a few times. The CDR3 loop is CASSQDRRVPNSPLHF. The CDR3 region has the DNA TGTGCCAGCAGCCAAGATCGGAGGGTCCCTAATTCACCCCTCCACTTT. V is TRBV3-1 and J is TRBJ1-6; no definite D call. Trimming removed 0 bases from V and 6 bases from J, with 12 bases in between. The CDR3 has 16 amino acids. CDR1 is LGHDT, CDR2 YNNKEL, per germline (reference sequence).

This clonotype was found many times. This chain joins TRBV19 and TRBJ1-1; 7 bases agree with TRBD1. The CDR3 sequence is 14 residues long. Germline V gene sequence: CDR1 LNHDA, CDR2 SQIVND (reference sequence). Trimming removed 9 bases from V and 0 bases from J; junction bases left unmatched: 7. The CDR3 reads CASSRGQVNTEAFF. DNA for the CDR3: TGTGCCAGCAGTCGAGGACAGGTGAACACTGAAGCTTTCTTT.

This clonotype was observed many times. The chain joins TRBV2 to TRBJ1-2, with D possibly being TRBD1 (6 bases). Germline V gene data show CDR1 as SNHLY and CDR2 as FYNNEI. V gave up 2 bases and J gave up 4 bases, with 14 bases separating them. This CDR3 contains 15 residues. The CDR3 here is CASSENSGGSYGYTF. CDR3 nucleotide sequence: TGTGCCAGCAGTGAAAATAGCGGGGGCAGCTATGGCTACACCTTC. The variable domain in full, with the rest retrieved from reference TRBV2 and TRBJ1-2, is EPEVTQTPSHQVTQMGQEVILRCVPISNHLYFYWYRQILGQKVEFLVSFYNNEISEKSEIFDDQFSVERPDGSNFTLKIRSTKLEDSAMYFCASSENSGGSYGYTFGSGTRLTVV.

This chain uses TRBV3-1 with TRBJ2-2; D gene ambiguous. Germline CDR1 is LGHDT and CDR2 is YNNKEL (reference sequence). The CDR3 loop spans 13 amino acids. V was clipped by 1 base and J by 5 bases, with 5 bases between them. The CDR3 bases are TGTGCCAGCAGCCAAGTGGGGACCGGGGAGCTGTTTTTT. It is translated as CASSQVGTGELFF.

This clonotype was counted a few times. This chain connects TRBV30 to TRBJ2-6, with D perhaps assigned TRBD1 or TRBD2 (5 bases each). The CDR3 runs to 15 residues. With 8 bases removed from V and 0 bases from J, the gap between germline ends came to 14 bases. CDR1 and CDR2 from the germline V gene are GTSNPN and SVGIG (reference sequence). DNA for the CDR3: TGTGCCAGACGCCAGGGACCCTCTGGGGCCAACGTCCTGACTTTC. Amino acids: CARRQGPSGANVLTF.

CDR3: CASSQAPGQDEAFF. The CDR3 bases are TGTGCCAGCAGCCAAGCACCGGGACAGGATGAAGCTTTCTTT. This chain uses TRBV4-2 with TRBJ1-1; 8 positions match TRBD1. CDR1 LGHNA and CDR2 YNFKEQ come from the germline V gene. The CDR3 contains 14 residues. V trimming: 1 base; J trimming: 7 bases; junction bases outside the gene matches: 5.

This clonotype has ten or more counts. V usage is TRBV20-1 and J usage is TRBJ2-7; 8 nucleotides align to TRBD1. V was clipped by 3 bases and J by 2 bases; unmatched bases: 18. CDR3 size: 18 residues. Germline assignment: CDR1 DFQATT and CDR2 SNEGSKA (reference sequence). The CDR3 reads CSASAITRTGLSPYEQYF. CDR3 DNA sequence: TGCAGTGCTAGTGCTATCACCCGGACAGGGTTATCACCCTACGAGCAGTACTTC.

The chain joins TRBV29-1 to TRBJ2-7; tentatively, D is TRBD1 (5 bases). This CDR3 is built from 12 residues. The V gene lost 4 bases and the J gene lost 3 bases, with 10 bases spanning the gap. Germline-derived CDR1 and CDR2 are SQVTM and ANQGSEA. CDR3 coding DNA: TGCAGCGTTGGTACACAGGTCTACGAGCAGTACTTC. As protein: CSVGTQVYEQYF.

This clonotype was observed many times. V gene TRBV30 combines with J gene TRBJ2-4; the D gene is possibly TRBD1 (6 bases). V was shortened by 3 bases and J by 2 bases, with 14 bases between the two germline ends. Germline CDR1 reads GTSNPN; CDR2 reads SVGIG (reference sequence). The CDR3 consists of 15 residues. Here the CDR3 reads CAWSVLRGSKNIQYF. In nucleotides, the CDR3 is TGTGCCTGGAGCGTTCTTAGGGGGTCCAAAAACATTCAGTACTTC.

V gene TRBV11-1 combines with J gene TRBJ1-2, with D possibly TRBD1 on 5 matching bases. The V gene lost 0 bases and the J gene lost 3 bases, with 17 bases spanning the gap. This CDR3 is 17 amino acids long. The germline V gene encodes CDR1 SGHAT and CDR2 FQDESV (reference sequence). The CDR3 here is CASSLALSGHGDYGYTF. In DNA, the CDR3 is TGTGCCAGCAGCTTAGCGCTCTCAGGACACGGGGACTATGGCTACACCTTC.

The chain uses TRBV20-1 and TRBJ2-2; D may be TRBD2 (5 bases). Germline V CDR1 and CDR2: DFQATT, SNEGSKA (reference sequence). V was clipped by 0 bases and J by 3 bases, with 14 bases between them. This CDR3 comprises 16 residues. CDR3 residues: CSARDPAVRDTGELFF. CDR3 DNA sequence: TGCAGTGCTAGAGATCCGGCGGTGCGGGACACCGGGGAGCTGTTTTTT.

The sample holds a few counts of this clonotype. The V and J genes are TRBV3-1 and TRBJ1-1; D is unclear. This CDR3 has 16 residues. V gave up 0 bases and J gave up 3 bases, with 14 bases separating them. In germline, CDR1 is LGHDT, CDR2 YNNKEL (reference sequence). In nucleotides, the CDR3 is TGTGCCAGCAGCCAAGATCCAGAGCGCGTGGACACTGAAGCTTTCTTT. Its translation: CASSQDPERVDTEAFF.

This clonotype was found many times. The chain links TRBV19 to TRBJ1-6, with D possibly TRBD1 on 6 matching bases. This CDR3 region has 19 residues. The germline V gene has CDR1 LNHDA and CDR2 SQIVND (reference sequence). Trimming stripped 0 bases from V and 9 bases from J, with 24 bases between. The DNA for the CDR3 is TGTGCCAGTAGTATAGATCCCAATCACCCAGACAGGAATTGTTCACCCCTCCACTTT. This codes for CASSIDPNHPDRNCSPLHF.

This clonotype was counted at least ten times. The V call is TRBV6-1, the J call TRBJ1-2; D is unresolved. Germline loops: CDR1 MNHNS, CDR2 SASEGT. The V end lost 8 bases, the J end lost 3 bases, and 10 bases lay between the germline ends. The CDR3 extends over 12 amino acids. CDR3 loop: CASARVDYGYTF. CDR3 coding DNA: TGTGCCAGCGCAAGAGTGGACTATGGCTACACCTTC.

The chain uses TRBV15 and TRBJ2-5; tentatively, D is TRBD1 (6 bases). The CDR3 has 15 amino acids. Germline CDR1 LNHNV, CDR2 YYDKDF (reference sequence). The V end was cut by 2 bases, the J end by 2 bases, with 12 bases between. The CDR3, as DNA: TGTGCCACCAGCAGATACAGGGCGGAACAAGAGACCCAGTACTTC. This translates into CATSRYRAEQETQYF.

This clonotype was recorded at least ten times. V and J are TRBV5-1 and TRBJ2-7; 9 nucleotides agree with TRBD2. The CDR3 runs to 15 residues. The V gene end was trimmed by 6 bases and the J gene end by 4 bases; junction bases not matched to a gene: 11. Germline V gene sequence: CDR1 SGHRS, CDR2 YFSETQ. The CDR3 coding sequence is TGCGCCAGCAAGACCCTGCCTAGCGGGACTTACGAGCAGTACTTC. It codes for CASKTLPSGTYEQYF.

This clonotype came up many times. The chain carries TRBV7-9 and TRBJ2-7; 7 bases fit TRBD1. CDR1 is SEHNR, CDR2 FQNEAQ, per germline (reference sequence). The CDR3 has 14 residues. V trimming: 2 bases; J trimming: 5 bases; junction bases outside the gene matches: 6. CDR3 residues: CASSLRDSGNEQYF. As DNA, the CDR3 is TGTGCCAGCAGCTTAAGGGACAGTGGGAACGAGCAGTACTTC.

This clonotype was picked up many times. The rearrangement links TRBV12-3 or TRBV12-4 to TRBJ1-6; 7 bases align to TRBD1. V was pared by 1 base and J by 7 bases, with 1 base of the junction left unmatched. This CDR3 region has 14 residues. The CDR3 DNA reads as TGTGCCAGCAGTTTAGGGGACAGAAATTCACCCCTCCACTTT. Protein sequence: CASSLGDRNSPLHF.

J is TRBJ2-2 and V is TRBV29-1; a possible D gene is TRBD2 (6 bases). In germline, CDR1 is SQVTM, CDR2 ANQGSEA. The CDR3 is 14 amino acids. Deletions cut 3 bases from V and 4 bases from J, with 12 bases between. CDR3 DNA sequence: TGCAGCGTTGACCGCGTGGGGGGCACCGGGGAGCTGTTTTTT. As protein: CSVDRVGGTGELFF.

This clonotype has a count of ten or more. The rearrangement links TRBV7-6 to TRBJ2-2, with TRBD1 matching over 9 bases. The trim removed 8 bases at V and 0 bases at J, leaving 7 bases unmatched. The CDR3 has 16 amino acids. Germline CDR1 reads SGHVS; CDR2 reads FNYEAQ. CDR3 in DNA: TGTGCCAGCTGTGGACGGGACAGGGCGAACACCGGGGAGCTGTTTTTT. Protein: CASCGRDRANTGELFF. Drawing the rest from reference TRBV7-6 and TRBJ2-2, the complete variable domain is GAGVSQSPRYKVTKRGQDVALRCDPISGHVSLYWYRQALGQGPEFLTYFNYEAQQDKSGLPNDRFSAERPEGSISTLTIQRTEQRDSAMYRCASCGRDRANTGELFFGEGSRLTVL.

This rearrangement joins TRBV7-3 to TRBJ2-5; no definite D call. Germline V gene lookup returns CDR1 SGHTA and CDR2 FQGTGA. The CDR3 runs 15 residues. V lost 0 bases, J lost 5 bases, and 13 bases lay in between. CDR3 sequence: CASSLTVGIGETQYF. The CDR3 coding sequence is TGTGCCAGCAGCTTAACTGTTGGGATTGGGGAGACCCAGTACTTC.

This clonotype was seen a few times. This sequence joins TRBV6-1 and TRBJ1-5; perhaps TRBD1 as D (6 bases). Trimming pared 1 base from V and 6 bases from J, leaving 13 bases between. The CDR3 is made up of 15 amino acids. Germline CDR1 MNHNS, CDR2 SASEGT. CDR3 DNA: TGTGCCAGCAGTGAAGAAGAGGGGGGAGGTCAGCCCCAGCATTTT. Amino acid sequence: CASSEEEGGGQPQHF.